This T cell receptor beta chain emerged from a study of early T cells in non-severe SARS-CoV-2 infection. About the study: The input, bulk RNA from unsorted whole blood, was sequenced, and chains were unpaired.

Study findings and constraints: Reliance on VDJdb matching favored anti-spike CD8 responses; private and CD4 specificities were missed.

Trimming took 8 bases from V and 3 from J, leaving 23 bases between them. CDR1 and CDR2 (germline): WNHNN, SYGVQD (reference sequence). This CDR3 comprises 17 residues. This clonotype was observed a few times. What it binds is not known. Unique molecular identifiers (one per individual cDNA molecule) were attached. From the 5' RACE reads, TCRdb called clonotypes with MiXCR, one entry per CDR3 protein. Of about 90,000 distinct CDR3 sequences in the sample, about an eighth are singletons; the top ten hold about 4.6%. The source is an adult who was a healthcare worker with PCR-confirmed SARS-CoV-2 infection or an uninfected control (not recorded which). The rearrangement uses TRBV10-1 and TRBJ1-3; possible D gene TRBD1, 5 bases. Here the sequenced sample was whole blood, taken at baseline. The DNA of the CDR3 is TGCGCCAGCCCGGCGTCCTTCGTAGGGGTGGGTGGAAACACCATATATTTT. Translated, it gives CASPASFVGVGGNTIYF.